This entry concerns a single T cell receptor (beta chain). Sequencing used immunoSEQ multiplex PCR; TCRdb keeps in-frame clones, though not all of them. The table includes around 230,000 clones, 75% to 90% detected once. The data are from a study of blood T cell repertoires in COVID-19. Study background: In each case, the material was cDNA or gDNA derived from T cells, B-cell-depleted T cells, or PBMCs.

The germline gives CDR1 LNHDA, CDR2 SQIVND (reference sequence). Between the trimmed V and J ends, which lost 3 bases and 2 bases, there was a span of 14 bases. The CDR3 sequence is 16 residues long. Sequencing was carried out using peripheral blood. The receptor was derived from a woman in her sixties or seventies with active or convalescent COVID-19. The chain is built from TRBV19 and TRBJ1-5; TRBD1 is a possible D gene (6 bases). The CDR3 protein is CASSMWRTARNQPQHF. Written as DNA, the CDR3 is TGTGCCAGTAGTATGTGGAGGACAGCTCGCAATCAGCCCCAGCATTTT.